A single sample is the source of the 21 T cell receptor beta chains below, sequenced in a study of blood T cell repertoires in COVID-19. The table came from immunoSEQ multiplex PCR; TCRdb's copy has only in-frame clones and leaves some out. This sample carries more than 70,000 clones, roughly 84% of them seen once, and the ten largest clones take 22%. Sequencing was performed on peripheral blood. These receptor sequences come from a woman aged 80 or over in a cohort sampled during active or convalescent COVID-19.

The rearrangement uses TRBV11-2 and TRBJ2-7, with 11 bases lining up with TRBD2. In germline, CDR1 is SGHAT, CDR2 FQNNGV. After removal of 5 bases from V and 1 base from J, the junction contained 4 bases not matched to a gene. CDR3 size: 15 residues. The CDR3 loop is CASSLGLAASYEQYV. The CDR3, as DNA: TGTGCCAGCAGCCTGGGACTAGCGGCATCCTACGAGCAGTACGTC.

This sequence joins TRBV24-1 and TRBJ2-3; TRBD1 is a possible D gene (8 bases). Germline V gene lookup returns CDR1 KGHDR and CDR2 SFDVKD. V lost 7 bases and J lost 4, with 20 bases in between. The CDR3 runs 16 residues. The CDR3 spells CATSNRGEGSADTQYF. Written as DNA, the CDR3 is TGTGCCACCAGCAACAGGGGGGAGGGGAGCGCAGATACGCAGTATTTT.

The chain recombines TRBV11-3 with TRBJ2-3, with 9 bases that match TRBD1. Germline CDR1 is SGHNT and CDR2 is YENEEA. Losses at the gene ends were 5 bases for V and 6 bases for J; bases not matched to a gene: 3. This CDR3 region has 13 residues. For the CDR3, the DNA is TGTGCCAGCAGCCGACAGGGGGGGGATACGCAGTATTTT. Protein product: CASSRQGGDTQYF.

The V gene is TRBV9, the J gene TRBJ1-5, with no clear D. CDR3 length: 16 amino acids. V lost 0 bases and J 2 bases, leaving 12 bases between the germline ends. The germline V gene encodes CDR1 SGDLS and CDR2 YYNGEE. CDR3 residues: CASSVGSGDGNQPQHF. The CDR3 DNA reads TGTGCCAGCAGCGTAGGTTCCGGGGATGGCAATCAGCCCCAGCATTTT.

V is TRBV27 and J is TRBJ1-1, with a possible D match to TRBD1 (5 bases). Germline V lookup: CDR1 MNHEY, CDR2 SMNVEV (reference sequence). The CDR3 is 15 residues long. Trimming shortened V by 5 bases and J by 1 base, and 14 bases separated the two germline ends. The CDR3 sequence: CASSPTQAANTEAFF. In DNA form, the CDR3 reads TGTGCCAGCAGTCCTACACAGGCGGCGAACACTGAAGCTTTCTTT.

The chain couples TRBV7-2 to TRBJ1-3, with D unclear. Germline lookup yields CDR1 SGHTA and CDR2 FQGNSA. V was trimmed by 3 bases and J by 0 bases, leaving 12 bases between them. The CDR3 is 16 residues long. The CDR3 region has the DNA TGTGCCAGCAGCTTCGAGCCGCTACTCTCTGGAAACACCATATATTTT. As protein: CASSFEPLLSGNTIYF.

This sequence joins TRBV24-1 and TRBJ1-1, with TRBD1 as a possible D gene (6 bases). Between the trimmed V and J ends, which lost 4 bases and 1 base, there was a span of 12 bases. Looked up from germline, CDR1 is KGHDR and CDR2 is SFDVKD. This CDR3 is 15 amino acids long. The CDR3 nucleotides are TGTGCCACCAGTGAAGGGCAGGGGTCGAACACTGAAGCTTTCTTT. Amino acids: CATSEGQGSNTEAFF.

This clone was recorded only once. The rearrangement uses TRBV6-5 and TRBJ2-6; D possibly corresponds to TRBD1 (6 bases). The CDR3 is 15 residues long. Trimming shortened V by 6 bases and J by 4 bases, and 13 bases separated the two germline ends. Germline V gives CDR1 MNHEY, CDR2 SVGAGI. The CDR3 here is CASRVTGRGANVLTF. CDR3 sequence (DNA): TGTGCCAGCAGAGTTACAGGGCGCGGGGCCAACGTCCTGACTTTC.

This clone appeared a few times. The chain recombines TRBV5-1 with TRBJ1-5; weak D call: TRBD1 (5 bases). V dropped 0 bases and J dropped 1 base, with 8 bases sitting between them. Germline CDR1 reads SGHRS; CDR2 reads YFSETQ. The CDR3 consists of 15 residues. The CDR3 reads CASSLEGKSNQPQHF. CDR3 nucleotides: TGCGCCAGCAGCTTGGAGGGGAAGAGCAATCAGCCCCAGCATTTT.

On this clone: A read error may account for a junction end that differs from germline. V usage is TRBV5-4 and J usage is TRBJ2-1; 10 bases agree with TRBD2. CDR1 is SGHNT and CDR2 is YYREEE in the germline V gene (reference sequence). The CDR3 is 15 residues long. CDR3 DNA sequence: TGTGCCAGCAACTTGGGGCTAGCGGGAGACAATGAGCAGTTCTTC. Protein sequence: CASNLGLAGDNEQFF.

This sequence joins TRBV7-9 and TRBJ1-2; D not certain. Germline V CDR1 and CDR2: SEHNR, FQNEAQ (reference sequence). V lost 6 bases, J lost 4 bases, and 12 bases lay in between. This CDR3 spans 13 amino acids. The CDR3 spells CASRDSGSYGYTF. The CDR3 DNA sequence: TGTGCCAGCAGGGACTCGGGCTCCTATGGCTACACCTTC.

The rearrangement joins TRBV29-1 to TRBJ1-2; 11 positions agree with TRBD1. V gave up 7 bases and J gave up 4 bases; unmatched junction bases: 11. CDR3 length: 15 residues. From germline, CDR1 is SQVTM and CDR2 ANQGSEA. CDR3: CSAKLAGTGGYGYTF. In nucleotides, the CDR3 is TGCAGCGCCAAATTGGCCGGGACAGGGGGCTATGGCTACACCTTC.

The chain combines TRBV2 with TRBJ2-5; the match to TRBD1 covers 10 bases. With 6 bases clipped from V and 1 base from J, the junction kept 8 bases outside the gene matches. Germline CDR1 is SNHLY and CDR2 is FYNNEI. This CDR3 contains 16 residues. The DNA of the CDR3 is TGTGCCAGCAGGGACAGGGGGTATAGGACCCAAGAGACCCAGTACTTC. Residues: CASRDRGYRTQETQYF.

This clone was counted between two and nine times. V and J are TRBV24-1 and TRBJ1-2; D not certain. Trimming removed 2 bases from V and 0 bases from J, with 6 bases in between. The CDR3 covers 14 residues. Germline CDR1 and CDR2: KGHDR and SFDVKD. Here the CDR3 reads CATSDSPTNYGYTF. DNA for the CDR3: TGTGCCACCAGTGATTCTCCTACTAACTATGGCTACACCTTC.

The chain joins TRBV24-1 to TRBJ1-5; possibly TRBD1 for D (6 bases). This CDR3 is 15 amino acids long. The germline V and J ends were trimmed by 2 bases and 1 base, with 8 bases remaining between them. Germline CDR1 KGHDR, CDR2 SFDVKD. The CDR3 sequence is CATSDSTGSNQPQHF. DNA of the CDR3: TGTGCCACCAGTGATTCTACAGGGAGCAATCAGCCCCAGCATTTT.

The chain joins TRBV11-2 to TRBJ1-4, with 7 bases matching TRBD1. V lost 4 bases to trimming and J lost 4 bases; unmatched junction nucleotides: 9. The CDR3 spans 16 residues. CDR1 and CDR2 from the germline V gene are SGHAT and FQNNGV. The CDR3: CASSSTGALGNEKLFF. CDR3 in DNA: TGTGCCAGCAGCTCCACAGGGGCCTTGGGTAATGAAAAACTGTTTTTT.

The chain has TRBV3-1 (or the pseudogene TRBV3-2) and TRBJ2-7, with D perhaps matching TRBD2 (7 bases). The CDR3 spans 16 residues. Germline CDR1 reads LGHDT; CDR2 reads YNNKEL (reference sequence). The V gene lost 0 bases and the J gene lost 11 bases, with 23 bases spanning the gap. The CDR3 loop reads CASSQDSGASGRPEYF. The CDR3 nucleotides are TGTGCCAGCAGCCAAGATTCGGGGGCTAGCGGTCGACCCGAGTACTTC.

This clone was seen only a few times. This CDR3 is CASSPRWGPIGRNEQFF. In nucleotides, the CDR3 is TGTGCCAGCAGCCCGCGCTGGGGGCCGATCGGGAGGAATGAGCAGTTCTTC. V is TRBV11-2 and J is TRBJ2-1, with D tentatively TRBD2 (7 bases). The V end was cut by 5 bases, the J end by 7 bases, with 24 bases between. This CDR3 has 17 amino acids. Germline V gene lookup returns CDR1 SGHAT and CDR2 FQNNGV.

The genes are TRBV19 and TRBJ2-1, with a tentative D call TRBD2 (6 bases). Between the trimmed V and J ends, which lost 5 bases and 5 bases, there was a span of 13 bases. This CDR3 has 14 residues. The germline gives CDR1 LNHDA, CDR2 SQIVND (reference sequence). The DNA of the CDR3 is TGTGCCAGTAGTTCGCCTAGCGTTCACAATGAGCAGTTCTTC. It yields the protein CASSSPSVHNEQFF.

This clone has ten or more counts. The rearrangement uses TRBV6-5 and TRBJ2-5, with unresolved D. V lost 0 bases to trimming and J lost 7 bases, with 15 bases between them. The CDR3 is 15 residues long. Germline-derived CDR1 and CDR2 are MNHEY and SVGAGI. CDR3 protein: CASSYSMDTRGTQYF. CDR3 nucleotide sequence: TGTGCCAGCAGTTACTCGATGGATACCCGCGGGACCCAGTACTTC.

This clone was seen a few times. The chain combines TRBV30 with TRBJ1-2; TRBD1 might be the D (5 bases). Germline CDR1 is GTSNPN and CDR2 is SVGIG (reference sequence). CDR3 length: 14 residues. The V gene lost 5 bases and the J gene lost 1 base, with 14 bases spanning the gap. The CDR3 is CAWGFTGVNYGYTF. The CDR3 DNA is TGTGCCTGGGGTTTCACGGGGGTTAACTATGGCTACACCTTC.